The 28 T cell receptor beta chains below all came from one sample that was sequenced in a study of Tregs in tolerant kidney transplant recipients. Recipients received nonmyeloablative bone marrow transplants from related graft donors, with transient mixed chimerism. The protocol was immunoSEQ multiplex PCR, while the TCRdb copy is restricted to in-frame clones and leaves out a portion. Seen in this sample are 25,000 to 35,000 clones; the ten most common clones hold 1.8%. The starting material was CD4+ T cells from blood (PBMCs), obtained 24 months after the transplant. The receptors originated from a human patient who received a combined kidney and bone marrow transplant. Some of these T cells may belong to the graft donor.

A word on this clone: The read stops 3 residues short of the end of the CDR3; the missing end is completed from the germline J gene. The chain links TRBV6-2 or TRBV6-3 to TRBJ1-2; TRBD1 agrees at 10 bases. Germline V lookup: CDR1 MNHEY, CDR2 SVGEGT. With 6 bases clipped from V and 6 bases from J, the junction kept 4 bases outside the gene matches. The CDR3 runs 13 residues. This CDR3 is CASRGQGLNGYTF. The sequenced part of the CDR3 DNA is TGTGCCAGCAGGGGACAGGGGCTCAATGGC.

As to this clone: The read finishes 3 residues shy of the CDR3 end, and the germline J gene is used to complete it. The chain has TRBV7-3 and TRBJ2-3; TRBD2 might be the D (5 bases). Germline loops: CDR1 SGHTA, CDR2 FQGTGA. The CDR3 runs to 15 residues. The germline V and J ends were trimmed by 5 bases and 5 bases, with 17 bases remaining between them. The CDR3 region is CASSAGLGIVDTQYF. The covered CDR3 bases are TGTGCCAGCAGCGCCGGACTGGGGATTGTAGATACG.

This clone is identified as medium-sized from frequency. The CDR3 end is not reached by the read, which stops 3 residues before it; the germline J gene fills it in. The V gene is TRBV20-1, the J gene TRBJ2-3; D gene ambiguous. In germline, CDR1 is DFQATT, CDR2 SNEGSKA (reference sequence). CDR3 length: 14 residues. With 4 bases removed from V and 2 bases from J, the gap between germline ends came to 13 bases. The covered CDR3 bases are TGCAGTGCTATGGGTCTAGGCCTCACAGATACG. Its translation is CSAMGLGLTDT. The whole CDR3 protein reads CSAMGLGLTDTQYF.

Of note for this clone: The sequence runs out 3 residues before the end of the CDR3; the remainder is reconstructed from the germline J gene. The rearrangement links TRBV13 to TRBJ2-2; 9 positions agree with TRBD1. V was pared by 3 bases and J by 3 bases, with 5 bases of the junction left unmatched. This CDR3 comprises 16 residues. From germline, CDR1 is PRHDT and CDR2 FYEKMQ (reference sequence). CDR3 loop: CASSLAGTGYTGELFF. The CDR3 DNA, read in part, is TGTGCCAGCAGCTTGGCCGGGACAGGGTACACCGGGGAG.

As for this clone: The read comes to an end 3 residues before the CDR3 does, leaving the germline J gene to fill in the end. The rearrangement joins TRBV18 to TRBJ2-5, with D uncertain. The germline V and J ends were trimmed by 0 bases and 1 base, with 6 bases remaining between them. CDR1 and CDR2 (germline): KGHSH, LQKENI. The CDR3 is 14 amino acids. The DNA read from the CDR3 is TGTGCCAGCTCACCACCTAGCCCCCAAGAGACC. The encoded protein is CASSPPSPQET. The whole CDR3 reads CASSPPSPQETQYF.

Worth noting for this clone: The read stops 3 residues short of the end of the CDR3; the missing end is completed from the germline J gene. V and J are TRBV5-6 and TRBJ2-3, with D possibly being TRBD2 (6 bases). CDR1 and CDR2 (germline): SGHDT, YYEEEE. The CDR3 sequence is 15 residues long. V was shortened by 3 bases and J by 3 bases, with 14 bases between the two germline ends. CDR3 in amino acids: CASSSDIGRTDTQYF. CDR3 bases read: TGTGCCAGCAGCTCGGACATAGGGAGGACAGATACG.

The covered CDR3 bases are TGTGCCAGCAGCCAAGTTGGCCTAGCGGATTACAATGAG. This sequence encodes CASSQVGLADYNE. In full, the CDR3 is CASSQVGLADYNEQFF. The chain has TRBV14 and TRBJ2-1, with 7 bases lining up with TRBD2. Sequencing ends 3 residues short of the CDR3 end; the germline J gene provides the rest. This CDR3 has 16 amino acids. CDR1 is SGHDN and CDR2 is FVKESK in the germline V gene. J gave up 4 bases and V 1 base, and 7 bases lay outside the gene matches.

Details on this clone: The read stops 3 residues short of the end of the CDR3; the missing end is completed from the germline J gene. The rearrangement links TRBV5-1 to TRBJ2-5; TRBD1 might be the D (6 bases). The ends were cut back, 4 bases at V and 2 bases at J, with 12 bases in the middle. CDR3 length equals 14 residues. Germline assignment: CDR1 SGHRS and CDR2 YFSETQ. The sequenced CDR3 bases are TGCGCCAGCAGCCCGGGTGGACAGCAAGAGACC. It yields the protein CASSPGGQQET. In full, the CDR3 reads CASSPGGQQETQYF.

Comment on this clone: The CDR3 is cut off 3 residues early in the read; its end comes from the germline J gene. This chain links TRBV30 with TRBJ1-4; possible D gene TRBD1, 5 bases. The CDR3 loop spans 11 amino acids. CDR1 and CDR2 (germline): GTSNPN, SVGIG (reference sequence). CDR3: CAWSAGGKLFF. Incomplete CDR3 DNA: TGTGCCTGGAGTGCTGGGGGGAAA.

Notes on this clone: The DNA ends 3 residues before the CDR3 does, and the rest of the CDR3 is filled in from the germline J gene. The chain employs TRBV18 and TRBJ2-1; either TRBD1 or TRBD2 may fit D (6 bases each). Trimming took off 4 bases at V and 8 bases at J, with 18 bases between the two ends. The CDR3 has 15 residues. Germline V gene lookup returns CDR1 KGHSH and CDR2 LQKENI. CDR3 DNA (partial): TGTGCCAGCTCACAGCAGGGGAGGCCTGGCTATGAG. It codes for CASSQQGRPGYE. The entire CDR3 is CASSQQGRPGYEQFF. The variable domain in full, with the rest retrieved from reference TRBV18 and TRBJ2-1, is NAGVMQNPRHLVRRRGQEARLRCSPMKGHSHVYWYRQLPEEGLKFMVYLQKENIIDESGMPKERFSAEFPKEGPSILRIQQVVRGDSAAYFCASSQQGRPGYEQFFGPGTRLTVL.

Comments on this clone: The read falls 3 residues short of the CDR3 end, and the missing part is taken from the germline J gene. The chain recombines TRBV5-4 with TRBJ2-5; D remains unclear. The germline gives CDR1 SGHNT, CDR2 YYREEE (reference sequence). This CDR3 region has 13 residues. V lost 1 base and J 2 bases, leaving 6 bases between the germline ends. CDR3 protein: CASSLSLQETQYF. CDR3 DNA (partial): TGTGCCAGCAGCTTGTCTCTTCAAGAGACC.

Worth noting for this clone: One junction end disagrees with the germline gene, perhaps due to a read error. The read is 3 residues too short to cover the CDR3 end, so that end is filled in from the germline J gene. The genes are TRBV6-1 and TRBJ1-3; D not certain. The CDR3 sequence is 12 residues long. Per germline, CDR1 MNHNS and CDR2 SASEGT. CDR3 bases read: TGTGCCAGCAGTGTGGCGGGAAGCACC. It translates to CASSVAGST. The CDR3 in full is CASSVAGSTIYF.

Concerning this clone: The read ends 3 residues shy of where the CDR3 ends; the end is completed using the germline J gene. The chain joins TRBV4-2 to TRBJ2-7, with D maybe TRBD2 (6 bases). This CDR3 has 14 residues. V lost 0 bases and J 4 bases, leaving 10 bases between the germline ends. CDR1 is LGHNA and CDR2 is YNFKEQ in the germline V gene. The sequenced part of the CDR3 DNA is TGTGCCAGCAGCCAAGAATGGCGGGGTTACGAG. As protein: CASSQEWRGYE. From start to end, the CDR3 is CASSQEWRGYEQYF.

The CDR3 spells CASSPYGQGNTGELFF. The sequenced part of the CDR3 DNA is TGCGCCAGCAGCCCTTATGGGCAGGGGAACACCGGGGAG. V gene TRBV5-1 combines with J gene TRBJ2-2; D might be TRBD1 (5 bases). The read halts 3 residues ahead of the CDR3 end, with the missing end drawn from the germline J gene. Trimming shortened V by 4 bases and J by 1 base, and 14 bases separated the two germline ends. From germline, CDR1 is SGHRS and CDR2 YFSETQ. The CDR3 runs 16 residues.

Worth noting for this clone: The read gets to within 3 residues of the CDR3 end, and the germline J gene fills in the rest. This chain joins TRBV7-3 and TRBJ1-1; 9 bases agree with TRBD1. The germline CDR1 and CDR2 sequences are SGHTA and FQGTGA. CDR3 length: 15 residues. Trimming took 2 bases from V and 2 from J; bases not matched to a gene: 3. The CDR3 DNA, read in part, is TGTGCCAGCAGCTTAGGGACAGGGTTCAACACTGAA. This encodes CASSLGTGFNTE. The whole CDR3 sequence is CASSLGTGFNTEAFF.

Remarks on this clone: The CDR3 extends 3 residues past the end of the read, so its final part is completed from the germline J gene. V gene TRBV11-2 combines with J gene TRBJ1-2, with TRBD1 matching 7 bases. This CDR3 has 13 residues. V lost 5 bases, J lost 7 bases, and 7 bases stayed unmatched. Germline V gives CDR1 SGHAT, CDR2 FQNNGV. CDR3 bases read: TGTGCCAGCAGCCCCGACAGGGTGGGTGGC. Its protein is CASSPDRVGG. In full, the CDR3 reads CASSPDRVGGYTF.

Concerning this clone itself: Read data end 3 residues before the CDR3 end; the end is taken from the germline J gene. The genes are TRBV7-2 and TRBJ2-3; 11 bases are shared with TRBD2. There are 15 residues in the CDR3. CDR1 and CDR2 from the germline V gene are SGHTA and FQGNSA. V lost 5 bases, J lost 4 bases, and 5 bases stayed unmatched. Here the CDR3 reads CASSPGTSGADTQYF. The covered CDR3 bases are TGTGCCAGCAGCCCCGGGACTAGCGGAGCAGATACG.

About this clone: The read gets to within 3 residues of the CDR3 end, and the germline J gene fills in the rest. The chain links TRBV11-1 to TRBJ2-5; D call uncertain. This CDR3 comprises 13 residues. V gave up 1 base and J gave up 7 bases, with 10 bases separating them. Germline CDR1 SGHAT, CDR2 FQDESV (reference sequence). CDR3: CASSLVVGPTQYF. Partial CDR3 DNA: TGTGCCAGCAGCTTAGTCGTAGGGCCGACC.

Notes on this clone: The read is 3 residues too short to cover the CDR3 end, so that end is filled in from the germline J gene. The V call is TRBV10-3, the J call TRBJ2-7; D gene unclear. V was cut by 7 bases and J by 2 bases, with 6 bases left in between. Looked up from germline, CDR1 is ENHRY and CDR2 is SYGVKD. This CDR3 is built from 11 residues. CDR3 residues: CAIKGTYEQYF. The covered CDR3 bases are TGTGCCATCAAAGGTACCTACGAG.

A remark on this clone: The read halts 3 residues ahead of the CDR3 end, with the missing end drawn from the germline J gene. This chain links TRBV15 with TRBJ2-2, with 8 nucleotides matching TRBD2. CDR1 and CDR2 from the germline V gene are LNHNV and YYDKDF (reference sequence). CDR3 length equals 15 residues. V lost 0 bases and J lost 4; bases outside the gene matches: 1. CDR3 DNA (partial): TGTGCCACCAGCAGAGAGACTAGCGCCACCGGGGAG. Translating gives CATSRETSATGE. In full, the CDR3 is CATSRETSATGELFF.

On this clone itself: The read falls 3 residues short of the CDR3 end, and the missing part is taken from the germline J gene. The chain employs TRBV19 and TRBJ1-1; no clear D gene. V was cut by 4 bases and J by 5 bases, with 14 bases left in between. The CDR3 sequence is 14 residues long. CDR1 LNHDA and CDR2 SQIVND come from the germline V gene (reference sequence). Incomplete CDR3 DNA: TGTGCCAGTAGTACTCAGGCGCCTGGGACTGAA. Translated, it gives CASSTQAPGTE. The whole CDR3 region reads CASSTQAPGTEAFF.

As for this clone: The read ends 3 residues early relative to the CDR3; the germline J gene fills the gap. This chain joins TRBV19 and TRBJ1-5, with D possibly TRBD1 on 5 matching bases. V lost 4 bases and J 3 bases, leaving 10 bases between the germline ends. The CDR3 has 14 residues. The germline gives CDR1 LNHDA, CDR2 SQIVND (reference sequence). The chain's CDR3 is CASSTGNHNQPQHF. The sequenced CDR3 bases are TGTGCCAGTAGTACAGGGAATCACAATCAGCCC.

Regarding this clone: The read stops 3 residues short of the end of the CDR3; the missing end is completed from the germline J gene. The chain joins TRBV19 to TRBJ2-7; 8 nucleotides match TRBD1. Trimming cost V 7 bases and J 3 bases; bases outside gene matches: 5. Germline assignment: CDR1 LNHDA and CDR2 SQIVND (reference sequence). This CDR3 comprises 13 residues. The chain's CDR3 is CASKGDRGYEQYF. The DNA read from the CDR3 is TGTGCCAGTAAGGGTGACAGGGGCTACGAG.

Remarks on this clone: The read ends 3 residues before the CDR3 terminus; that terminus is restored from the germline J gene. The chain recombines TRBV18 with TRBJ2-7; 7 bases map to TRBD1. Germline values: CDR1 KGHSH, CDR2 LQKENI. Trimming at V came to 3 bases and at J to 6 bases, leaving 8 bases not matched to a gene. This CDR3 has 14 residues. CDR3 DNA (partial): TGTGCCAGCTCACCCGGGACAGAACTTAGCGAG. Its translation is CASSPGTELSE. The entire CDR3 protein is CASSPGTELSEQYF.

With regard to this clone: The observed sequence ends 3 residues before the CDR3 terminus, with the missing tail filled in from the germline J gene. V is TRBV20-1 and J is TRBJ2-5; 9 bases align to TRBD1. This CDR3 has 14 amino acids. The junction had 10 bases not matched to a gene; V was cut back by 6 bases and J by 5 bases. CDR1 is DFQATT, CDR2 SNEGSKA, per germline (reference sequence). The CDR3 spells CSAPTGGSRETQYF. The DNA read from the CDR3 is TGCAGTGCGCCCACAGGGGGCTCCAGGGAGACC.

Remarks on this clone: The CDR3 goes on 3 residues after the read ends, and that part is filled in from the germline J gene. The chain carries TRBV20-1 and TRBJ1-2; D is ambiguous. The CDR3 totals 16 residues. Germline CDR1 DFQATT, CDR2 SNEGSKA (reference sequence). This CDR3 reads CSAQVPPSGARKGYTF. The CDR3 bases that were read are TGCAGTGCTCAAGTCCCCCCCAGCGGCGCAAGGAAGGGC.

In the case of this clone: The sequenced fragment ends 3 residues before the CDR3 boundary, so the rest is inferred from the germline J gene. This chain uses TRBV5-6 with TRBJ2-1; 11 positions agree with TRBD2. V dropped 4 bases and J dropped 5; count of bases not matched to a gene: 5. Germline V gene sequence: CDR1 SGHDT, CDR2 YYEEEE. The CDR3 runs to 15 residues. CDR3 loop: CASSPVGLADNEQFF. Partial CDR3 DNA: TGTGCCAGCAGCCCGGTGGGACTAGCGGACAATGAG.

Turning to this clone: The CDR3 end lies 3 residues beyond the end of the read and is filled in from the germline J gene. The chain is built from TRBV20-1 and TRBJ1-2; TRBD1 matches at 9 bases. Germline V gene data show CDR1 as DFQATT and CDR2 as SNEGSKA (reference sequence). The CDR3 covers 16 residues. After removal of 0 bases from V and 5 bases from J, the junction contained 10 bases not matched to a gene. The sequenced CDR3 bases are TGCAGTGCTAGAGATAATCGGGACAGGGCCAGTTATGGC. Protein product: CSARDNRDRASYG. The full-length CDR3 reads as CSARDNRDRASYGYTF.